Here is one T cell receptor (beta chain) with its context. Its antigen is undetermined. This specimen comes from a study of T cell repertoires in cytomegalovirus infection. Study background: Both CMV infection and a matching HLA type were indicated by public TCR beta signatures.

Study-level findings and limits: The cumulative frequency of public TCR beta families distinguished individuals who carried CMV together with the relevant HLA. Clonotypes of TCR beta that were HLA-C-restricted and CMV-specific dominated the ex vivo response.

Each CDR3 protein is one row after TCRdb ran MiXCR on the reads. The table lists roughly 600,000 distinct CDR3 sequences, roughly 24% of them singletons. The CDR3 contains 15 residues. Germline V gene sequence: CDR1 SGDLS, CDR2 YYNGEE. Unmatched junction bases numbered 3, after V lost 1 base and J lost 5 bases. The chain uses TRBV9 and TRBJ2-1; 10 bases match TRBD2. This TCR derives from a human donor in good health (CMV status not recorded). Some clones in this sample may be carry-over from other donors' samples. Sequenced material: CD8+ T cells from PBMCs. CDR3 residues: CASSVSGGADNEQFF. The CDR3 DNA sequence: TGTGCCAGCAGCGTAAGCGGGGGGGCGGACAATGAGCAGTTCTTC.